This record covers a single TCR beta chain. The target antigen is unknown. This sample was included in a study of early stage breast cancer tumors. Sequencing used immunoSEQ multiplex PCR; TCRdb keeps in-frame clones, though not all of them. This table has under 45,000 clones, approximately 74% appearing once. Whole-study findings and limits: Enriched TCRB sequences shared across patients were mostly commonly generated sequences.

The TCR originated in a person between 60 and 69 years old with breast cancer. Specimen: blood.

Here the CDR3 DNA reads TGCGCCAGCAGCTTGTCGGCAGGGGGTCAAGAGACCCAGTACTTC. Translating it yields CASSLSAGGQETQYF. This sequence joins TRBV5-1 and TRBJ2-5; 7 bases line up with TRBD1. The CDR3 consists of 15 residues. V dropped 1 base and J dropped 2; count of bases not matched to a gene: 5. Germline CDR1 SGHRS, CDR2 YFSETQ.